One and the same sample provided the 10 T cell receptor beta chains below, sequenced in a study of T cell responses to AZD1222 COVID-19 vaccine. TCRdb's copy holds only in-frame clones and misses some; the assay was immunoSEQ multiplex PCR. The data contain over 100,000 clones, around 94% of them singletons. Material: peripheral blood, obtained on day 0 of AZD1222 vaccination. All receptors derive from an adult in good health.

This chain connects TRBV11-3 to TRBJ2-1, with D tentatively TRBD2 (6 bases). V was pared by 7 bases and J by 4 bases, with 17 bases between. The CDR3 runs to 15 residues. Germline V gene sequence: CDR1 SGHNT, CDR2 YENEEA. The CDR3 protein is CASTFRDFLYNEQFF. CDR3 DNA sequence: TGTGCCAGCACCTTCAGGGACTTCTTGTACAATGAGCAGTTCTTC.

This chain joins TRBV15 and TRBJ2-2; 10 positions match TRBD1. Trimming removed 6 bases from V and 3 bases from J; junction bases left unmatched: 7. This CDR3 has 16 residues. Per germline, CDR1 LNHNV and CDR2 YYDKDF (reference sequence). The CDR3 region has the DNA TGTGCCACCAGGGGACCCGACAGGGGGCACACCGGGGAGCTGTTTTTT. Translated, it gives CATRGPDRGHTGELFF. Full variable domain (remainder filled in from reference TRBV15 and TRBJ2-2): DAMVIQNPRYQVTQFGKPVTLSCSQTLNHNVMYWYQQKSSQAPKLLFHYYDKDFNNEADTPDNFQSRRPNTSFCFLDIRSPGLGDTAMYLCATRGPDRGHTGELFFGEGSRLTVL.

The chain carries TRBV2 and TRBJ2-2; no clear D. The CDR3 runs 15 residues. V was shortened by 8 bases and J by 0 bases, with 13 bases between the two germline ends. The germline CDR1 and CDR2 sequences are SNHLY and FYNNEI. The CDR3 nucleotides read TGTGCCAGCGGGCGAGTACTTTCGAACACCGGGGAGCTGTTTTTT. This encodes CASGRVLSNTGELFF.

CDR3 nucleotide sequence: TGTGCCAGCAGAAGGACCGGGACTAGCGGGGGGGAGGCGCAGTATTTT. It translates to CASRRTGTSGGEAQYF. The chain carries TRBV2 and TRBJ2-3; 16 positions agree with TRBD2. Germline assignment: CDR1 SNHLY and CDR2 FYNNEI. This CDR3 is built from 16 residues. Unmatched junction bases numbered 10, after V lost 6 bases and J lost 10 bases.

This chain uses TRBV7-8 with TRBJ1-5; D is uncertain. Germline V gives CDR1 SGHVS, CDR2 FQNEAQ. V was trimmed by 7 bases and J by 5 bases, leaving 12 bases between them. CDR3 length equals 13 residues. The DNA of the CDR3 is TGTGCCAGCACCATTCTCAAGGATCAGCCCCAGCATTTT. Translated: CASTILKDQPQHF.

The V and J genes are TRBV7-9 and TRBJ2-4, with TRBD2 matching 7 bases. The CDR3 has 15 residues. Losses at the gene ends were 4 bases for V and 1 base for J; bases not matched to a gene: 4. Germline CDR1 is SEHNR and CDR2 is FQNEAQ (reference sequence). CDR3 loop: CASSYMGGAKNIQYF. For the CDR3, the DNA is TGTGCCAGCAGCTACATGGGAGGGGCCAAAAACATTCAGTACTTC.

The chain carries TRBV3-1 (or the pseudogene TRBV3-2) and TRBJ1-5; D call uncertain. V was cut by 4 bases and J by 6 bases, with 16 bases left in between. Germline values: CDR1 LGHDT, CDR2 YNNKEL (reference sequence). This CDR3 comprises 15 residues. The CDR3 DNA reads TGTGCCAGCAGCCGGGGAGACCCGGAGGGTCAGCCCCAGCATTTT. As protein: CASSRGDPEGQPQHF.

The V gene is TRBV30, the J gene TRBJ1-1; possibly TRBD1 for D (5 bases). This CDR3 has 15 amino acids. Germline CDR1 is GTSNPN and CDR2 is SVGIG (reference sequence). Between the trimmed V and J ends, which lost 0 bases and 5 bases, there was a span of 16 bases. The CDR3 nucleotides are TGTGCCTGGAGTGTTAACACCGGGGGTGGGACTGAAGCTTTCTTT. Translating it yields CAWSVNTGGGTEAFF.

A single count supports this clone. The sample has other DNA sequences that encode this CDR3 too. The rearrangement uses TRBV19 and TRBJ1-3, with D hard to call. The germline CDR1 and CDR2 sequences are LNHDA and SQIVND (reference sequence). This CDR3 has 14 residues. Deletions cut 3 bases from V and 0 bases from J, with 6 bases between. As DNA, the CDR3 is TGTGCCAGTAGTATTGGCGGCTCTGGAAACACCATATATTTT. Amino acid sequence: CASSIGGSGNTIYF.

V and J are TRBV7-9 and TRBJ1-3; D gene uncertain. Trimming removed 5 bases from V and 0 bases from J, with 8 bases in between. CDR1 and CDR2 (germline): SEHNR, FQNEAQ (reference sequence). CDR3 length equals 14 residues. The CDR3 region is CASSQSSSGNTIYF. CDR3 DNA: TGTGCCAGCAGCCAGAGTTCCTCTGGAAACACCATATATTTT.